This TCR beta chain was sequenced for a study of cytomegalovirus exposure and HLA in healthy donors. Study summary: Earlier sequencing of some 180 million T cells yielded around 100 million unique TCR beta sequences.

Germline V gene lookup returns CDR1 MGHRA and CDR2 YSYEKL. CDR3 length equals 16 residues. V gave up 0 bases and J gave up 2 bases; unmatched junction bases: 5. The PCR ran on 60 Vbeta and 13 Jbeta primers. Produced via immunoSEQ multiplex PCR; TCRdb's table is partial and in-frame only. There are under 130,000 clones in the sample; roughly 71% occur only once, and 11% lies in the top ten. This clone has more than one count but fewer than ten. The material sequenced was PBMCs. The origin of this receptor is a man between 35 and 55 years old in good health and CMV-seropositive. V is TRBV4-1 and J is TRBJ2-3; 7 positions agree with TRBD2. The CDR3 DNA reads TGCGCCAGCAGCCAAGATCCAGCGGGACCCACAGATACGCAGTATTTT. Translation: CASSQDPAGPTDTQYF.